What follows is one T cell receptor beta chain and its context. This sample stems from a study of T cell changes during pregnancy in multiple sclerosis. Here immunoSEQ multiplex PCR was the method, and the copy in TCRdb shows in-frame clones only, minus some. The sample records tens of thousands of clones, 85% to 95% being singletons. CDR1 is MNHEY and CDR2 is SVGAGI in the germline V gene. The CDR3 has 15 amino acids. The V end lost 0 bases, the J end lost 10 bases, and 13 bases lay between the germline ends. The gene calls are TRBV6-5 and TRBJ1-6; D is unresolved. This sample comprised peripheral blood, obtained in the third trimester of pregnancy. The sequence was collected from a female donor with multiple sclerosis, enrolled in a pregnancy study. CDR3 protein: CASSYSGGGRSPLHF. Here the CDR3 DNA reads TGTGCCAGCAGTTACTCTGGCGGAGGGAGGTCACCCCTCCACTTT.